This T cell receptor (beta chain) was obtained from a study of T cell responses to AZD1222 COVID-19 vaccine. General observations from the study: Females outnumbered males among donors, who were mostly white British; clonal diversity was possibly underestimated. The study identified only a handful of AZD1222 recipients as seropositive at baseline. CD4 TCRs associated with vaccination spanned spike, dominating at 160-218 and 743-854.

Some clones are missing from TCRdb's copy, which holds only in-frame ones; the method was immunoSEQ multiplex PCR. The table lists approximately 140,000 clones, 89% of them singletons. Concerning this clone: Its target is not known.

V was clipped by 7 bases and J by 0 bases, with 10 bases between them. The germline gives CDR1 SEHNR, CDR2 FQNEAQ (reference sequence). This CDR3 has 14 amino acids. The TCR was taken from an adult in good health. The rearrangement uses TRBV7-9 and TRBJ1-3; tentative D call: TRBD1 (5 bases). The sequencing here drew on peripheral blood, taken on day 0 of AZD1222 vaccination. CDR3 protein: CASKGQSSGNTIYF. The CDR3 region has the DNA TGTGCCAGCAAGGGGCAGAGCTCTGGAAACACCATATATTTT.